These 31 T cell receptor beta chains share one sample of origin, sequenced in a study of early T cells in non-severe SARS-CoV-2 infection listed by TCRdb under 2021. Library preparation used 5' RACE. Sequenced on a NextSeq 500. TCRdb cleaned the public reads at Q25 with fastp, built clones with MiXCR and kept in-frame beta chains. Entries are consolidated by CDR3 protein sequence, retaining the most common genes and DNA. This sample comprises about 77,000 distinct CDR3 sequences, 10% to 15% of them detected only once. The leading ten clones occupy around 15% of the sample. Here the sequenced sample was whole blood, taken at baseline. Receptors were obtained from an adult who was a healthcare worker with PCR-confirmed SARS-CoV-2 infection or an uninfected control (not recorded which). The donor label of this sample is uncertain.

This clonotype occurred many times. The chain joins TRBV12-3 or TRBV12-4 to TRBJ2-7, with D possibly TRBD2 on 5 matching bases. Trimming pared 5 bases from V and 4 bases from J, leaving 12 bases between. CDR3 length equals 13 residues. The CDR3 nucleotides read TGTGCCAGCAGTCCGGGGTCGGTATACGAGCAGTACTTC. Protein product: CASSPGSVYEQYF.

The chain has TRBV7-6 and TRBJ2-7; maybe TRBD1 (5 bases). Germline V lookup: CDR1 SGHVS, CDR2 FNYEAQ. This CDR3 has 13 amino acids. V was clipped by 6 bases and J by 7 bases, with 16 bases between them. Here the CDR3 reads CASSQYRSGEQYF. As DNA, the CDR3 is TGTGCCAGCAGTCAATACAGGTCTGGGGAGCAGTACTTC. Based on the CDR3 plus reference TRBV7-6 and TRBJ2-7, the full variable domain is GAGVSQSPRYKVTKRGQDVALRCDPISGHVSLYWYRQALGQGPEFLTYFNYEAQQDKSGLPNDRFSAERPEGSISTLTIQRTEQRDSAMYRCASSQYRSGEQYFGPGTRLTVT.

This clonotype was picked up a small number of times. The J gene is TRBJ2-7, the V gene TRBV12-3 or TRBV12-4; D is uncertain. The CDR3 runs 14 residues. V was cut by 5 bases and J by 0 bases, with 11 bases left in between. CDR3: CASSPTSVSYEQYF. CDR3 nucleotides: TGTGCCAGCAGTCCGACTTCGGTCTCCTACGAGCAGTACTTC.

This clonotype was seen repeatedly, ten times or more. J is TRBJ2-7 and V is TRBV20-1; TRBD2 matches at 8 bases. CDR1 and CDR2 from the germline V gene are DFQATT and SNEGSKA (reference sequence). CDR3 length: 14 residues. V shed 6 bases, J shed 3 bases, and the junction held 10 bases outside the gene matches. In nucleotides, the CDR3 is TGCAGTGCCAGAAGTAGCGGGGTGGACTACGAGCAGTACTTC. Translating gives CSARSSGVDYEQYF.

This clonotype was observed many times. V gene TRBV20-1 combines with J gene TRBJ1-2; TRBD1 might be the D (6 bases). Per germline, CDR1 DFQATT and CDR2 SNEGSKA (reference sequence). The V and J ends lost 6 bases and 3 bases respectively, with 17 bases between them. CDR3 length: 14 residues. CDR3: CSAPAGEGDYGYTF. CDR3 DNA: TGCAGTGCACCGGCCGGGGAGGGGGACTATGGCTACACCTTC.

In this sample, this clonotype turned up many times. This chain links TRBV20-1 with TRBJ1-1; D remains unclear. The germline V gene encodes CDR1 DFQATT and CDR2 SNEGSKA (reference sequence). The V gene lost 6 bases and the J gene lost 7 bases, with 9 bases spanning the gap. The CDR3 length is 10 residues. CDR3 amino acids: CSASGDEAFF. As DNA, the CDR3 is TGCAGTGCCTCCGGCGATGAAGCTTTCTTT.

The V gene is TRBV9, the J gene TRBJ2-3; 7 nucleotides match TRBD2. Losses at the gene ends were 7 bases for V and 1 base for J; bases not matched to a gene: 12. The CDR3 contains 16 residues. The germline V gene has CDR1 SGDLS and CDR2 YYNGEE. CDR3 protein: CASSPAGLPRTDTQYF. The CDR3 DNA reads as TGTGCCAGCTCTCCAGCGGGACTACCCCGCACAGATACGCAGTATTTT.

This clonotype was detected ten times or more. The rearrangement links TRBV4-3 to TRBJ2-7; D not certain. Trimming shortened V by 0 bases and J by 0 bases, and 9 bases separated the two germline ends. This CDR3 region has 15 residues. CDR1 is LGHNA, CDR2 YSLEER, per germline. The CDR3 protein is CASSQDEGNSYEQYF. CDR3 sequence (DNA): TGCGCCAGCAGCCAAGATGAAGGGAACTCCTACGAGCAGTACTTC.

The chain carries TRBV29-1 and TRBJ2-7; TRBD1 matches 8 bases. The length of the CDR3 is 13 residues. CDR1 and CDR2 from the germline V gene are SQVTM and ANQGSEA. The ends lost 6 bases at V and 4 bases at J; junction bases unmatched: 8. For the CDR3, the DNA is TGCAGCGTCAGCCGGGACAGGTCGTACGAGCAGTACTTC. Translating gives CSVSRDRSYEQYF.

The J gene is TRBJ1-2, the V gene TRBV18, with TRBD1 matching 7 bases. CDR3 size: 14 residues. The V gene end was trimmed by 0 bases and the J gene end by 7 bases; junction bases not matched to a gene: 5. Germline V gene lookup returns CDR1 KGHSH and CDR2 LQKENI. CDR3 in amino acids: CASSPPQGGSGYTF. CDR3 sequence (DNA): TGTGCCAGCTCACCACCCCAGGGGGGCTCTGGCTACACCTTC. Full variable domain (outside the CDR3, taken from reference TRBV18 and TRBJ1-2): NAGVMQNPRHLVRRRGQEARLRCSPMKGHSHVYWYRQLPEEGLKFMVYLQKENIIDESGMPKERFSAEFPKEGPSILRIQQVVRGDSAAYFCASSPPQGGSGYTFGSGTRLTVV.

This clonotype was counted a few times. V usage is TRBV7-2 and J usage is TRBJ2-7; D might be TRBD1 (7 bases). V was trimmed by 2 bases and J by 1 base, leaving 15 bases between them. The CDR3 is made up of 16 amino acids. Per the germline V gene, CDR1 is SGHTA and CDR2 is FQGNSA. The CDR3 nucleotides read TGTGCCAGCAGCTTAACTCGGAGGGGGCGATCCTACGAGCAGTACTTC. Its protein is CASSLTRRGRSYEQYF.

The table lists this clonotype with many counts. V gene TRBV20-1 combines with J gene TRBJ2-2; possible D gene TRBD2, 5 bases. The CDR3 is 14 amino acids. The V gene lost 2 bases and the J gene lost 5 bases, with 12 bases spanning the gap. Germline-derived CDR1 and CDR2 are DFQATT and SNEGSKA (reference sequence). The CDR3 loop reads CSARIPGLTGELFF. The CDR3 DNA sequence: TGCAGTGCTAGAATCCCCGGACTGACCGGGGAGCTGTTTTTT.

This clonotype was counted only a few times. The chain links TRBV15 to TRBJ2-5, with D tentatively TRBD2 (5 bases). This CDR3 has 16 amino acids. Germline V gene lookup returns CDR1 LNHNV and CDR2 YYDKDF (reference sequence). V lost 0 bases, J lost 5 bases, and 16 bases lay in between. CDR3 region: CATSRDQRERVETQYF. CDR3 DNA sequence: TGTGCCACCAGCAGAGATCAGAGGGAGAGGGTGGAGACCCAGTACTTC. The full variable domain, its missing parts supplied by reference TRBV15 and TRBJ2-5, is DAMVIQNPRYQVTQFGKPVTLSCSQTLNHNVMYWYQQKSSQAPKLLFHYYDKDFNNEADTPDNFQSRRPNTSFCFLDIRSPGLGDTAMYLCATSRDQRERVETQYFGPGTRLLVL.

This chain links TRBV6-5 with TRBJ1-2; unclear D gene. V lost 2 bases and J lost 4, with 14 bases in between. CDR1 and CDR2 from the germline V gene are MNHEY and SVGAGI. This CDR3 is built from 15 residues. CDR3 sequence (DNA): TGTGCCAGCAGTTACAGAGACGAGGCCTCCTATGGCTACACCTTC. Its protein product is CASSYRDEASYGYTF.

This clonotype occurred a few times. The chain combines TRBV13 with TRBJ2-2, with D possibly matching TRBD2 (6 bases). This CDR3 has 16 residues. The ends were cut back, 0 bases at V and 4 bases at J, with 12 bases in the middle. CDR1 and CDR2 (germline): PRHDT, FYEKMQ (reference sequence). The CDR3 sequence is CASSLGGLRLTGELFF. The CDR3 DNA reads TGTGCCAGCAGCTTAGGTGGACTAAGGCTCACCGGGGAGCTGTTTTTT.

The rearrangement joins TRBV20-1 to TRBJ2-1, with TRBD2 matching over 13 bases. The germline gives CDR1 DFQATT, CDR2 SNEGSKA (reference sequence). V gave up 3 bases and J gave up 9 bases; unmatched junction bases: 8. The CDR3 is 15 residues long. The CDR3 sequence is CSASLTSGGAAEQFF. CDR3 nucleotides: TGCAGTGCTAGCCTTACTAGCGGGGGGGCCGCTGAGCAGTTCTTC.

This clonotype was found many times. The gene calls are TRBV20-1 and TRBJ1-2; D is undetermined. Germline assignment: CDR1 DFQATT and CDR2 SNEGSKA (reference sequence). The length of the CDR3 is 14 residues. The CDR3 here is CSPRSQLLNYGYTF. CDR3 DNA: TGCAGCCCTCGAAGTCAGCTTCTTAACTATGGCTACACCTTC.

The rearrangement links TRBV27 to TRBJ2-7; no clear D. Germline V gives CDR1 MNHEY, CDR2 SMNVEV (reference sequence). CDR3 length: 15 residues. V was cut by 4 bases and J by 5 bases, with 18 bases left in between. This chain's CDR3 is CASSYSDPRGHEQYF. The DNA for the CDR3 is TGTGCCAGCAGTTATTCGGACCCCCGAGGCCACGAGCAGTACTTC.

This clonotype appeared many times. The rearrangement joins TRBV29-1 to TRBJ2-3; D unclear. V lost 8 bases, J lost 3 bases, and 18 bases lay in between. The CDR3 is 14 amino acids. The germline V gene has CDR1 SQVTM and CDR2 ANQGSEA. CDR3 sequence reads: CSSSSGVLTDTQYF. Here the CDR3 DNA reads TGCAGCTCCTCAAGTGGGGTCTTGACAGATACGCAGTATTTT.

This chain uses TRBV2 with TRBJ1-5; maybe TRBD1 (5 bases). Germline CDR1 reads SNHLY; CDR2 reads FYNNEI. The CDR3 is 15 amino acids. Trimming cost V 7 bases and J 3 bases, with 16 bases left between them. CDR3 residues: CASTVNRDVNQPQHF. The CDR3 DNA is TGTGCCAGCACCGTTAACCGGGACGTCAATCAGCCCCAGCATTTT. Based on the CDR3 plus reference TRBV2 and TRBJ1-5, the full variable domain is EPEVTQTPSHQVTQMGQEVILRCVPISNHLYFYWYRQILGQKVEFLVSFYNNEISEKSEIFDDQFSVERPDGSNFTLKIRSTKLEDSAMYFCASTVNRDVNQPQHFGDGTRLSIL.

The chain combines TRBV29-1 with TRBJ2-4; TRBD1 is a possible D gene (6 bases). Germline values: CDR1 SQVTM, CDR2 ANQGSEA. Between the trimmed V and J ends, which lost 4 bases and 7 bases, there was a span of 17 bases. This CDR3 spans 14 amino acids. In DNA, the CDR3 is TGCAGCGTTGGCGGAACAGGGCTCGGGAACATTCAGTACTTC. It specifies CSVGGTGLGNIQYF.

This chain links TRBV4-1 with TRBJ2-5, with 8 positions matching TRBD2. CDR1 and CDR2 (germline): MGHRA, YSYEKL. CDR3 length equals 15 residues. With V trimmed by 0 bases and J by 7 bases, 7 bases remained unmatched. The CDR3: CASSQDIALAGTQYF. For the CDR3, the DNA is TGCGCCAGCAGCCAAGATATTGCGCTAGCGGGGACCCAGTACTTC.

This clonotype was recorded many times. The rearrangement uses TRBV20-1 and TRBJ2-1, with TRBD2 matching over 10 bases. The length of the CDR3 is 14 residues. In germline, CDR1 is DFQATT, CDR2 SNEGSKA (reference sequence). V lost 5 bases and J lost 6; bases outside the gene matches: 7. CDR3 amino acids: CSAGLAGVSNEQFF. For the CDR3, the DNA is TGCAGTGCTGGTCTAGCGGGAGTATCCAATGAGCAGTTCTTC.

V gene TRBV10-1 combines with J gene TRBJ2-7, with a weak D call TRBD1 (5 bases). Trimming removed 2 bases from V and 0 bases from J, with 11 bases in between. Looked up from germline, CDR1 is WNHNN and CDR2 is SYGVQD (reference sequence). CDR3 size: 15 residues. CDR3 sequence: CASSEGAAGSYEQYF. The CDR3 coding sequence is TGCGCCAGCAGTGAGGGGGCGGCCGGCTCCTACGAGCAGTACTTC.

This clonotype appeared a few times. The rearrangement joins TRBV12-3 or TRBV12-4 to TRBJ1-2; D remains ambiguous. Between the trimmed V and J ends, which lost 3 bases and 4 bases, there was a span of 21 bases. This CDR3 spans 17 amino acids. CDR3 residues: CASSLGPVETTVYGYTF. DNA of the CDR3: TGTGCCAGCAGTTTGGGTCCCGTGGAGACCACCGTCTATGGCTACACCTTC.

This clonotype was seen more than once but under ten times. The chain joins TRBV3-1 to TRBJ2-1, with D possibly being TRBD2 (5 bases). The V gene's germline CDR1 is LGHDT and CDR2 YNNKEL (reference sequence). V lost 3 bases and J 10 bases, leaving 16 bases between the germline ends. CDR3 length: 14 amino acids. CDR3 nucleotides: TGTGCCAGCAGCCATCCTCTAGCTCTGGGGGAGCAGTTCTTC. This gives the protein CASSHPLALGEQFF.

This chain uses TRBV27 with TRBJ2-3; D unclear. This CDR3 has 13 residues. The germline CDR1 and CDR2 sequences are MNHEY and SMNVEV (reference sequence). Trimming pared 5 bases from V and 3 bases from J, leaving 9 bases between. CDR3 residues: CASSGPLTDTQYF. DNA of the CDR3: TGTGCCAGCAGTGGCCCCCTGACAGATACGCAGTATTTT.

A note on this clonotype: A much larger clone is a single base away; this may be a read error. As DNA, the CDR3 is TGTGCCAGCAGCTGGGGCGGGGGACTCTACAATGAGCAGTTCTTC. Amino acids: CASSWGGGLYNEQFF. V usage is TRBV27 and J usage is TRBJ2-1; 7 bases line up with TRBD2. After removal of 6 bases from V and 3 bases from J, the junction contained 8 bases not matched to a gene. The CDR3 contains 15 residues. Germline assignment: CDR1 MNHEY and CDR2 SMNVEV (reference sequence).

This clonotype came up a few times. The rearrangement links TRBV6-2 or TRBV6-3 to TRBJ2-2; no clear D gene. The CDR3 length is 15 residues. Germline CDR1 MNHEY, CDR2 SVGEGT. With 2 bases removed from V and 3 bases from J, the gap between germline ends came to 10 bases. The CDR3 DNA follows: TGTGCCAGCAGTTACCGGGTAGTTCACACCGGGGAGCTGTTTTTT. It yields the protein CASSYRVVHTGELFF.

This clonotype was recorded at least ten times. The chain employs TRBV21-1 and TRBJ2-7; no check of the table's D call, TRBD1, against the DNA was made. TRBV21-1 is marked as a pseudogene. The length of the CDR3 is 14 residues. This chain's CDR3 is CASSTPGQSYEQYF. The CDR3 nucleotides read TGTGCCAGCAGCACGCCCGGACAGAGCTACGAGCAGTACTTC.

The chain employs TRBV11-2 and TRBJ2-3; D not certain. V was trimmed by 3 bases and J by 5 bases, leaving 9 bases between them. The germline gives CDR1 SGHAT, CDR2 FQNNGV. The length of the CDR3 is 13 residues. The DNA of the CDR3 is TGTGCCAGCAGCTTTGGGGAAGGAGATACGCAGTATTTT. Translating gives CASSFGEGDTQYF.